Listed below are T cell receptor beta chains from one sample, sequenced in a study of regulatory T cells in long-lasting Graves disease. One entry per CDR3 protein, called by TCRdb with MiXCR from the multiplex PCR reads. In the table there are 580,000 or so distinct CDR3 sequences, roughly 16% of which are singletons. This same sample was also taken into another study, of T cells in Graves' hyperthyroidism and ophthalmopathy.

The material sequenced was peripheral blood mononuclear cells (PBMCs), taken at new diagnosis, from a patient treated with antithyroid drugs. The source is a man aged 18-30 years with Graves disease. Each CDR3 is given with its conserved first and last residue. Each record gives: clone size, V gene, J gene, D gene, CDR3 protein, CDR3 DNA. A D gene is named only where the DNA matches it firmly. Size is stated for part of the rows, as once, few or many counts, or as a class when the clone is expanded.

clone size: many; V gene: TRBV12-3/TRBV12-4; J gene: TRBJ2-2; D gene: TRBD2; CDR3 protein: CASRGTSIYGELFF; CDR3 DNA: TGTGCCAGCAGGGGGACTAGCATATACGGGGAGCTGTTTTTT
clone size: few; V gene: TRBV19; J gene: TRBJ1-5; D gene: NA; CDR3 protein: CASSIYRGNQPQHF; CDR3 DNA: TGTGCCAGTAGTATCTACAGGGGCAATCAGCCCCAGCATTTT
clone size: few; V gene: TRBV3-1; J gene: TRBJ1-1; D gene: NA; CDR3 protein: CASSQGLGGQTEAFF; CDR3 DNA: TGTGCCAGCAGCCAAGGGCTAGGGGGACAAACTGAAGCTTTCTTT
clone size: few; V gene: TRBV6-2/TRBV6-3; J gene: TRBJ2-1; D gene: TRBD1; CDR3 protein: CASVGRGPHNEQFF; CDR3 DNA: TGTGCCAGCGTGGGCAGGGGGCCCCACAATGAGCAGTTCTTC
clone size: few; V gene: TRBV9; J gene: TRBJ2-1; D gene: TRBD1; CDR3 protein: CASSVGGQGANEQFF; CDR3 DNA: TGTGCCAGCAGCGTTGGGGGACAGGGGGCCAATGAGCAGTTCTTC
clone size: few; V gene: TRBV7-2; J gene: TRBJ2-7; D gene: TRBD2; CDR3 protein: CASSSGLAGTKQYF; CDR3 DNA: TGTGCCAGCAGCTCCGGACTAGCTGGGACGAAGCAGTACTTC
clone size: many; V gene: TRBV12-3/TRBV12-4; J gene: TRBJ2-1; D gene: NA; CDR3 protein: CASIKPSYNEQFF; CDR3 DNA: TGTGCCAGCATTAAGCCCTCCTACAATGAGCAGTTCTTC
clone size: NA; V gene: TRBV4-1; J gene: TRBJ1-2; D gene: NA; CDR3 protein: CASSQEQGRGNYGYTF; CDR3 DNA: TGCGCCAGCAGCCAGGAGCAGGGGAGGGGGAACTATGGCTACACCTTC
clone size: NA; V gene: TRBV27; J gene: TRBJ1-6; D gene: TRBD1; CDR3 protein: CAHLRDRFISNSPLHF; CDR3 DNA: TGTGCCCACCTCCGGGACAGATTCATATCTAATTCACCCCTCCACTTT
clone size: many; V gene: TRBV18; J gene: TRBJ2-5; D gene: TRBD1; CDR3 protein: CASSPTDRVQETQYF; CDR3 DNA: TGTGCCAGCTCACCCACTGACAGGGTACAAGAGACCCAGTACTTC
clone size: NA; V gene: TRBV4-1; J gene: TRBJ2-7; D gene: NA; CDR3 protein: CASSQVLLDYEQYF; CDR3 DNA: TGCGCCAGCAGCCAAGTTCTACTTGACTACGAGCAGTACTTC
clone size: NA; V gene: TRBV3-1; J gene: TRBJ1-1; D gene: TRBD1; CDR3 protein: CASSQEFGTAMNTEAFF; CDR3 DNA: TGTGCCAGCAGCCAAGAATTTGGGACAGCCATGAACACTGAAGCTTTCTTT
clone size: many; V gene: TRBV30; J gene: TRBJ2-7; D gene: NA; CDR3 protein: CAWSITVTAYEQYF; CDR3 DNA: TGTGCCTGGAGTATCACGGTAACTGCCTACGAGCAGTACTTC
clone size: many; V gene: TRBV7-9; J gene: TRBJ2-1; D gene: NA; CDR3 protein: CASSLLLGSYNEQFF; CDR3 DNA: TGTGCCAGCAGCCTATTGCTTGGCTCCTACAATGAGCAGTTCTTC
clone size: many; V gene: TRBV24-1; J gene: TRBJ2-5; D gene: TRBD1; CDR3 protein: CATSDRTGGKETQYF; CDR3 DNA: TGTGCCACCAGTGACCGGACAGGGGGGAAAGAGACCCAGTACTTC
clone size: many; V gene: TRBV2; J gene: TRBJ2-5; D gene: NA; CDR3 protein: CASSVQEETQYF; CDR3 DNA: TGTGCCAGCAGTGTACAAGAAGAGACCCAGTACTTC
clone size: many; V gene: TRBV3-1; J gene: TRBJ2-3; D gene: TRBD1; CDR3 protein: CASSHGQGTSTDTQYF; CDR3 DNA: TGTGCCAGCAGCCATGGACAGGGCACGAGCACAGATACGCAGTATTTT
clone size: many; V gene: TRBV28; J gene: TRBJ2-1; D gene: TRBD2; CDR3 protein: CASRPTSGRYYNEQFF; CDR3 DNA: TGTGCCAGCAGGCCAACTAGCGGGAGGTACTACAATGAGCAGTTCTTC
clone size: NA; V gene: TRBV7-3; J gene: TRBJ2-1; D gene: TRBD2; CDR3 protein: CASSLFGTSNDEQFF; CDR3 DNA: TGTGCCAGCAGCTTATTTGGGACTAGCAACGATGAGCAGTTCTTC
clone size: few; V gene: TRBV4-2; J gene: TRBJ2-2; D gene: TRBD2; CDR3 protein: CASSRGQREGGELFF; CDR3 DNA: TGTGCCAGCAGCCGGGGTCAGCGGGAGGGCGGGGAGCTGTTTTTT
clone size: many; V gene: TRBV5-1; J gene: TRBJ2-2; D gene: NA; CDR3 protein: CASSYYTGELFF; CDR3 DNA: TGCGCCAGCAGCTATTACACCGGGGAGCTGTTTTTT
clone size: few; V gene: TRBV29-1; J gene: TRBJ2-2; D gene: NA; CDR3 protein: CSVSNTGELFF; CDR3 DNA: TGCAGCGTTTCGAACACCGGGGAGCTGTTTTTT
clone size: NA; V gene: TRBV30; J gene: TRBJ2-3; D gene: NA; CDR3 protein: CAWSVSGAFTDTQYF; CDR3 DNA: TGTGCCTGGAGTGTATCCGGGGCCTTCACAGATACGCAGTATTTT
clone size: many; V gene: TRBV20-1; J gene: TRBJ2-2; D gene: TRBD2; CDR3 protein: CSARPSGKGTGELFF; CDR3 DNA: TGCAGTGCTAGACCTAGCGGGAAAGGAACCGGGGAGCTGTTTTTT
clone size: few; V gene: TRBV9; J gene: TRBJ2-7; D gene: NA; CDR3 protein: CASTPSASGPYEQYF; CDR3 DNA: TGTGCCAGTACCCCTAGCGCGAGTGGGCCCTACGAGCAGTACTTC
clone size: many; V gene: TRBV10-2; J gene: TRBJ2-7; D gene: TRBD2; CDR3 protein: CASSESGLAEIYEQYF; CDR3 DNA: TGCGCCAGCAGTGAGTCAGGACTAGCGGAGATCTACGAGCAGTACTTC
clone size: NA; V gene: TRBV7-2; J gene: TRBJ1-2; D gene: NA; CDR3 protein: CASMFGGAVGYTF; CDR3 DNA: TGTGCCAGCATGTTCGGGGGCGCGGTTGGCTACACCTTC
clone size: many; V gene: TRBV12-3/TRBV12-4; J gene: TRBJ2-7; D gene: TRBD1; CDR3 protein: CASTPDRVYEQYF; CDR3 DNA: TGTGCCAGCACCCCGGACAGGGTCTACGAGCAGTACTTC
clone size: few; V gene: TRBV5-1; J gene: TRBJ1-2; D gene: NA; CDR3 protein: CASTLGLGGGYTF; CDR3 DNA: TGCGCCAGCACCCTGGGACTTGGAGGTGGCTACACCTTC
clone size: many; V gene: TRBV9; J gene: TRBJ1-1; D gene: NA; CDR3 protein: CASSPPRGNTEAFF; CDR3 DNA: TGTGCCAGCAGCCCCCCCCGTGGGAACACTGAAGCTTTCTTT
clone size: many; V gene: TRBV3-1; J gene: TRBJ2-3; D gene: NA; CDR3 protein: CASSETVGTAQYF; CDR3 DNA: TGTGCCAGCAGTGAAACTGTGGGGACCGCGCAGTATTTT
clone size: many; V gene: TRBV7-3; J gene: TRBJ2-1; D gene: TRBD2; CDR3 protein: CASSLKPLAGAEQFF; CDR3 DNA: TGTGCCAGCAGCTTAAAGCCACTAGCGGGAGCTGAGCAGTTCTTC
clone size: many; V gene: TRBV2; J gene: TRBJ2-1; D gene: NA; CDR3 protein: CASSGWESQFF; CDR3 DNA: TGTGCCAGCAGTGGGTGGGAATCTCAGTTCTTC
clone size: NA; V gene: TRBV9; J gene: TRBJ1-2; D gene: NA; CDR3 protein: CASSRGAGGYTF; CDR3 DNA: TGTGCCAGCAGCCGGGGGGCGGGTGGCTACACCTTC
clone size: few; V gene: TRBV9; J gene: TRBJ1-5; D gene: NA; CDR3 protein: CASSEWGANNQPQHF; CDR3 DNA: TGTGCCAGCAGCGAGTGGGGGGCGAACAATCAGCCCCAGCATTTT
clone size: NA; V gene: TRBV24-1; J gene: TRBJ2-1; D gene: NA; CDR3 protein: CATSDPIENNEQFF; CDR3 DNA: TGTGCCACCAGTGATCCCATTGAAAACAATGAGCAGTTCTTC
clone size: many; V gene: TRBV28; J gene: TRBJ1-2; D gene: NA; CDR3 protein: CASRMPGDGGDYGYTF; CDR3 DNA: TGTGCCAGCAGAATGCCTGGGGACGGGGGGGACTATGGCTACACCTTC
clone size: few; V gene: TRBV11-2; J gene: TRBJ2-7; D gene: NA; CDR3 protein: CASSLELGTYEQYF; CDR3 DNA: TGTGCCAGCAGCTTAGAACTGGGAACCTACGAGCAGTACTTC
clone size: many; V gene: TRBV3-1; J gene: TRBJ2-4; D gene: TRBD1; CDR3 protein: CASSPGGQITKNIQYF; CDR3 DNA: TGTGCCAGCAGCCCAGGGGGCCAAATAACCAAAAACATTCAGTACTTC
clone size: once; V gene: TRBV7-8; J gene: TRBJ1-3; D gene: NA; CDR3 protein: CASSLASGSGNTIYF; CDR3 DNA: TGTGCCAGCAGCTTAGCAAGTGGCTCTGGAAACACCATATATTTT
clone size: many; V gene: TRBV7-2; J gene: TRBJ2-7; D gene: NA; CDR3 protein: CASSLRFSSYEQYF; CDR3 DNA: TGTGCCAGCAGCTTAAGGTTTTCCTCCTACGAGCAGTACTTC
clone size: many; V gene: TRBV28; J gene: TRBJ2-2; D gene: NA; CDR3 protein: CASIGALLRTGEVTGELFF; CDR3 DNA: TGTGCCAGCATCGGTGCCCTCCTGAGAACAGGGGAGGTGACCGGGGAGCTGTTTTTT
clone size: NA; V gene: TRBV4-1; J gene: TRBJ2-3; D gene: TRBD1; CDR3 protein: CASSPEVVQGAFADTQYF; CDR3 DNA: TGCGCCAGCAGCCCCGAGGTCGTCCAGGGGGCTTTTGCAGATACGCAGTATTTT
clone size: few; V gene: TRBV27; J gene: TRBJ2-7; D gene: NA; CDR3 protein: CASTSLGGAHEQYF; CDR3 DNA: TGTGCCAGCACCTCATTGGGCGGTGCCCACGAGCAGTACTTC
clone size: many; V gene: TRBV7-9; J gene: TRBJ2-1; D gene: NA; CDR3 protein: CASSLLRGMVNEQFF; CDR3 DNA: TGTGCCAGCAGCTTACTCCGCGGGATGGTTAATGAGCAGTTCTTC
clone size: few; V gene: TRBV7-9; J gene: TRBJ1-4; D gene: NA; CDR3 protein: CASSRGRGSNEKLFF; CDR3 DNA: TGTGCCAGCAGCCGAGGACGGGGGTCTAATGAAAAACTGTTTTTT
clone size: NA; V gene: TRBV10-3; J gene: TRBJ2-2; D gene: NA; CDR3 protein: CATRVGELRGGELFF; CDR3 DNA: TGTGCCACCCGGGTAGGAGAGCTCCGGGGCGGGGAGCTGTTTTTT
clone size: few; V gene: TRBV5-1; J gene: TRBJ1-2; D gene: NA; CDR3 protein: CASSTGVGGTGYTF; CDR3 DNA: TGCGCCAGCAGTACGGGGGTGGGAGGTACTGGCTACACCTTC
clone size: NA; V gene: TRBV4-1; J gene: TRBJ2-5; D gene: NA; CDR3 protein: CASSSSGEYQETQYF; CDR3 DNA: TGCGCCAGCAGCTCCAGCGGAGAGTACCAAGAGACCCAGTACTTC
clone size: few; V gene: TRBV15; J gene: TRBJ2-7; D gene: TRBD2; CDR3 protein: CATSGDRLASEQYF; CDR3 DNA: TGTGCCACCAGCGGAGACCGACTAGCGAGTGAGCAGTACTTC
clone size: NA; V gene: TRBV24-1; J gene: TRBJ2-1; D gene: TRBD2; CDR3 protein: CATSDLAGGGYNEQFF; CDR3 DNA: TGTGCCACCAGTGATTTAGCGGGAGGGGGCTACAATGAGCAGTTCTTC
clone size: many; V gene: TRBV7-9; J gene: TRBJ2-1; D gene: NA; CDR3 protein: CASSLAYDRAVNEQFF; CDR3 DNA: TGTGCCAGCAGCTTAGCGTACGATCGAGCGGTTAATGAGCAGTTCTTC
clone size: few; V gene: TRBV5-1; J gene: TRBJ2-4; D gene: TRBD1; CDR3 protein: CASSLDTGVVSIQYF; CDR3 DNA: TGCGCCAGCAGCTTGGATACAGGGGTTGTGTCCATTCAGTACTTC